The 32 T cell receptor beta chains below come from one sample, sequenced in a study of blood T cell repertoires in COVID-19. Generated by immunoSEQ multiplex PCR, the TCRdb table keeps only in-frame clones and is missing some. In the table there are some 200,000 clones, about nine tenths of which are singletons. The source material was peripheral blood. The receptors originated from a woman aged 60-75 years with COVID-19, enrolled during active disease.

This clone was observed a single time. The V call is TRBV10-3, the J call TRBJ1-5; no clear D gene. Germline CDR1 and CDR2: ENHRY and SYGVKD. The CDR3 runs to 12 residues. The V end lost 4 bases, the J end lost 4 bases, and 5 bases lay between the germline ends. CDR3 bases: TGTGCCATCAGTGCGGGTAATCAGCCCCAGCATTTT. Translation gives CAISAGNQPQHF.

To note about this clone: Different DNA sequences within this sample yield the same CDR3. The CDR3 DNA reads TGCGCCAGCAGCCAAGGCGGATACTATGGCTACACCTTC. Its protein is CASSQGGYYGYTF. This chain joins TRBV4-3 and TRBJ1-2; no definite D call. In germline, CDR1 is LGHNA, CDR2 YSLEER. The CDR3 loop spans 13 amino acids. V lost 1 base and J lost 3, with 6 bases in between.

The chain employs TRBV7-9 and TRBJ2-3, with TRBD2 matching over 7 bases. In germline, CDR1 is SEHNR, CDR2 FQNEAQ (reference sequence). The CDR3 spans 16 residues. V lost 1 base, J lost 0 bases, and 4 bases stayed unmatched. For the CDR3, the DNA is TGTGCCAGCAGCTTAGAAACTAGCGTTAGCACAGATACGCAGTATTTT. The encoded protein is CASSLETSVSTDTQYF.

The chain recombines TRBV7-2 with TRBJ2-5, with a tentative D call TRBD2 (6 bases). V lost 1 base and J lost 2, with 17 bases in between. This CDR3 is 17 amino acids long. Germline V gene lookup returns CDR1 SGHTA and CDR2 FQGNSA. CDR3 residues: CASSLVGGKPGQETQYF. CDR3 in DNA: TGTGCCAGCAGCTTAGTCGGCGGGAAGCCCGGGCAAGAGACCCAGTACTTC. The complete variable domain, with remaining parts taken from reference TRBV7-2 and TRBJ2-5, reads GAGVSQSPSNKVTEKGKDVELRCDPISGHTALYWYRQSLGQGLEFLIYFQGNSAPDKSGLPSDRFSAERTGGSVSTLTIQRTQQEDSAVYLCASSLVGGKPGQETQYFGPGTRLLVL.

The rearrangement uses TRBV19 and TRBJ2-7; D is unclear. Germline V lookup: CDR1 LNHDA, CDR2 SQIVND (reference sequence). Trimming shortened V by 5 bases and J by 1 base, and 9 bases separated the two germline ends. This CDR3 region has 13 residues. CDR3 sequence (DNA): TGTGCCAGTAGTCTCCAGGTATCCTACGAGCAGTACTTC. Translation gives CASSLQVSYEQYF.

This clone was detected once. The chain carries TRBV5-1 and TRBJ2-7, with TRBD1 matching 8 bases. Germline values: CDR1 SGHRS, CDR2 YFSETQ. V dropped 4 bases and J dropped 2; count of bases not matched to a gene: 5. This CDR3 contains 14 residues. The CDR3 protein is CASSPQGAAYEQYF. The CDR3 DNA sequence: TGCGCCAGCAGCCCCCAGGGGGCAGCCTACGAGCAGTACTTC.

This clone was counted only a few times. This rearrangement joins TRBV28 to TRBJ1-2; D not resolved. From germline, CDR1 is MDHEN and CDR2 SYDVKM. Trimming pared 3 bases from V and 7 bases from J, leaving 9 bases between. CDR3 length: 12 residues. The CDR3 reads CASSFRGFGYTF. The CDR3 DNA follows: TGTGCCAGCAGTTTTCGCGGGTTTGGCTACACCTTC.

The chain joins TRBV30 to TRBJ1-3; 10 positions agree with TRBD1. CDR1 is GTSNPN and CDR2 is SVGIG in the germline V gene (reference sequence). The V gene end was trimmed by 3 bases and the J gene end by 8 bases; junction bases not matched to a gene: 13. CDR3 length: 16 amino acids. The CDR3 DNA is TGTGCCTGGAGCGTCCCGGGACAGGGGACGGGGGACACCATATATTTT. Amino acid sequence: CAWSVPGQGTGDTIYF.

The chain links TRBV7-6 to TRBJ2-7, with a weak D call TRBD1 (5 bases). V gave up 3 bases and J gave up 3 bases, with 9 bases separating them. The CDR3 covers 13 residues. Germline V CDR1 and CDR2: SGHVS, FNYEAQ. CDR3 residues: CASSLSTGYEQYF. For the CDR3, the DNA is TGTGCCAGCAGCTTGTCTACAGGCTACGAGCAGTACTTC.

V and J are TRBV10-3 and TRBJ1-2, with D maybe TRBD1 (5 bases). The CDR3 is 13 residues long. The V gene's germline CDR1 is ENHRY and CDR2 SYGVKD. V was trimmed by 3 bases and J by 2 bases, leaving 7 bases between them. The CDR3 region is CAISEGANYGYTF. The CDR3 DNA follows: TGTGCCATCAGTGAAGGGGCAAACTATGGCTACACCTTC.

This sequence joins TRBV6-5 and TRBJ1-4; perhaps TRBD1 as D (6 bases). V lost 2 bases, J lost 8 bases, and 15 bases lay in between. The CDR3 covers 15 residues. Per germline, CDR1 MNHEY and CDR2 SVGAGI. The CDR3 sequence is CASSYAGGRGEKLFF. The CDR3, as DNA: TGTGCCAGCAGTTACGCCGGGGGGCGAGGAGAAAAACTGTTTTTT.

This sequence joins TRBV28 and TRBJ1-2, with D unresolved. The CDR3 is made up of 13 amino acids. CDR1 is MDHEN, CDR2 SYDVKM, per germline. Trimming removed 6 bases from V and 2 bases from J, with 10 bases in between. Here the CDR3 reads CASSAIPNYGYTF. The CDR3 nucleotides read TGTGCCAGCAGCGCTATTCCCAACTATGGCTACACCTTC.

V usage is TRBV19 and J usage is TRBJ2-7; weak D call: TRBD2 (6 bases). Germline V gene lookup returns CDR1 LNHDA and CDR2 SQIVND (reference sequence). The CDR3 sequence is 13 residues long. V lost 3 bases, J lost 7 bases, and 13 bases lay in between. CDR3 DNA sequence: TGTGCCAGTAGTATCGGAAGGGGAGGTGAGCAGTACTTC. It is translated as CASSIGRGGEQYF.

This chain joins TRBV7-2 and TRBJ2-7, with D possibly being TRBD1 (5 bases). Germline CDR1 is SGHTA and CDR2 is FQGNSA. The CDR3 covers 16 residues. The V end lost 5 bases, the J end lost 6 bases, and 23 bases lay between the germline ends. This chain's CDR3 is CASSLGAFGHPLEQYF. CDR3 coding DNA: TGTGCCAGCAGCCTAGGGGCTTTCGGACACCCCCTCGAGCAGTACTTC.

This clone turned up a few times. The CDR3 sequence is CASKGSADIDEQYF. The DNA of the CDR3 is TGTGCCAGCAAAGGTTCGGCGGACATCGACGAGCAGTACTTC. V gene TRBV6-6 combines with J gene TRBJ2-7; tentative D call: TRBD1 (5 bases). Germline CDR1 is MNHNY and CDR2 is SVGAGI (reference sequence). The CDR3 runs 14 residues. V lost 7 bases to trimming and J lost 5 bases, with 18 bases between them.

The chain combines TRBV4-2 with TRBJ2-7, with 10 bases fitting TRBD2. V was pared by 0 bases and J by 6 bases, with 11 bases of the junction left unmatched. Germline CDR1 LGHNA, CDR2 YNFKEQ. The CDR3 covers 17 residues. CDR3 residues: CASSQDRASGRRSEQYF. The CDR3 DNA reads TGTGCCAGCAGCCAAGATAGGGCTAGCGGGAGAAGGAGCGAGCAGTACTTC.

The rearrangement links TRBV7-9 to TRBJ1-5; perhaps TRBD1 as D (6 bases). The V gene lost 5 bases and the J gene lost 9 bases, with 11 bases spanning the gap. The CDR3 is 12 amino acids. Per germline, CDR1 SEHNR and CDR2 FQNEAQ (reference sequence). This CDR3 reads CASSGRGRPQHF. As DNA, the CDR3 is TGTGCCAGCAGCGGCAGGGGACGGCCCCAGCATTTT.

The chain has TRBV7-9 and TRBJ2-1; D gene uncertain. This CDR3 has 12 amino acids. CDR1 is SEHNR and CDR2 is FQNEAQ in the germline V gene (reference sequence). V was cut by 1 base and J by 9 bases, with 7 bases left in between. The DNA of the CDR3 is TGTGCCAGCAGCTTAGGGCAGATTGAGCAGTTCTTC. This codes for CASSLGQIEQFF.

The rearrangement joins TRBV5-1 to TRBJ2-3; TRBD2 matches at 11 bases. Looked up from germline, CDR1 is SGHRS and CDR2 is YFSETQ. The CDR3 is made up of 15 amino acids. V gave up 4 bases and J gave up 6 bases; unmatched junction bases: 7. CDR3 sequence (DNA): TGCGCCAGCAGCCCGATAACTAGCGGGAGTGATACGCAGTATTTT. Translated, it gives CASSPITSGSDTQYF.

Concerning this clone itself: The CDR3 carries no conserved terminal phenylalanine or tryptophan, so it likely arises from a read error. The DNA is left out, because the CDR3 cannot be placed on it with certainty; the CDR3 is given as TCRdb lists it. This chain joins TRBV7-8 and TRBJ1-1; the table gives TRBD1 as D, unverified against the DNA. The CDR3 spans 12 amino acids, including both terminal residues. The germline V gene encodes CDR1 SGHVS and CDR2 FQNEAQ. The CDR3 sequence is CASSFLGQTPRI.

The chain recombines TRBV30 with TRBJ1-2; perhaps TRBD1 as D (5 bases). Trimming took off 5 bases at V and 2 bases at J, with 9 bases between the two ends. The CDR3 runs 12 residues. Germline V gene data show CDR1 as GTSNPN and CDR2 as SVGIG (reference sequence). The CDR3: CAWGGGNYGYTF. CDR3 in DNA: TGTGCCTGGGGTGGGGGGAACTATGGCTACACCTTC.

The chain combines TRBV24-1 with TRBJ2-1; 7 bases are shared with TRBD1. Trimming cost V 7 bases and J 5 bases; bases outside gene matches: 10. This CDR3 region has 15 residues. Germline loops: CDR1 KGHDR, CDR2 SFDVKD. CDR3 sequence: CATSEPGTVDNEQFF. In DNA form, the CDR3 reads TGTGCCACCAGCGAACCCGGGACAGTAGACAATGAGCAGTTCTTC.

The chain recombines TRBV3-1 (or the pseudogene TRBV3-2) with TRBJ2-5; D may be TRBD2 (6 bases). Trimming stripped 0 bases from V and 4 bases from J, with 15 bases between. The CDR3 extends over 16 amino acids. Germline V gene data show CDR1 as LGHDT and CDR2 as YNNKEL (reference sequence). In DNA form, the CDR3 reads TGTGCCAGCAGCCAAGATATTAGCGGAGAGGGAGAGACCCAGTACTTC. It is translated as CASSQDISGEGETQYF.

The chain employs TRBV6-1 and TRBJ2-1; 11 bases are shared with TRBD2. Germline CDR1 MNHNS, CDR2 SASEGT. This CDR3 comprises 15 residues. With V trimmed by 0 bases and J by 7 bases, 2 bases remained unmatched. The CDR3 protein is CASSEARLAGNEQFF. CDR3 coding DNA: TGTGCCAGCAGTGAAGCGAGACTAGCGGGGAATGAGCAGTTCTTC.

The J gene is TRBJ2-3, the V gene TRBV10-3; 11 nucleotides align to TRBD2. CDR1 and CDR2 (germline): ENHRY, SYGVKD. Trimming took 10 bases from V and 4 from J; bases not matched to a gene: 13. The CDR3 contains 16 residues. The CDR3 region has the DNA TGTGCCACCGACTTTAGCGGGAGGGCCGAGGCAGATACGCAGTATTTT. This translates into CATDFSGRAEADTQYF.

The rearrangement links TRBV19 to TRBJ1-2; tentatively, D is TRBD1 (6 bases). The V end was cut by 6 bases, the J end by 5 bases, with 25 bases between. The CDR3 contains 17 residues. Germline V gene lookup returns CDR1 LNHDA and CDR2 SQIVND (reference sequence). The DNA of the CDR3 is TGTGCCAGTAGCTCCGGGACAAGGTACGCTCCAACATATGGCTACACCTTC. This translates into CASSSGTRYAPTYGYTF.

V and J are TRBV3-1 (or the pseudogene TRBV3-2) and TRBJ2-3, with D tentatively TRBD2 (6 bases). Per germline, CDR1 LGHDT and CDR2 YNNKEL (reference sequence). V was shortened by 1 base and J by 2 bases, with 13 bases between the two germline ends. There are 16 residues in the CDR3. CDR3: CASSQGLVQATDTQYF. The CDR3 DNA follows: TGTGCCAGCAGCCAAGGACTAGTCCAAGCCACAGATACGCAGTATTTT.

This clone was detected once. The chain uses TRBV19 and TRBJ2-1, with D maybe TRBD1 (5 bases). V gave up 8 bases and J gave up 4 bases, with 12 bases separating them. The CDR3 covers 13 residues. Germline V gives CDR1 LNHDA, CDR2 SQIVND (reference sequence). CDR3 in amino acids: CASSTDSYNEQFF. As DNA, the CDR3 is TGTGCCAGTTCAACCGACAGTTACAATGAGCAGTTCTTC.

The genes are TRBV6-4 and TRBJ2-7; TRBD2 agrees at 11 bases. CDR1 and CDR2 from the germline V gene are MRHNA and SNTAGT. The CDR3 has 13 residues. The junction had 5 bases not matched to a gene; V was cut back by 7 bases and J by 6 bases. Here the CDR3 DNA reads TGTGCCAGCAAACTAGCGGGAGCCGGCGAGCAGTACTTC. This encodes CASKLAGAGEQYF.

This sequence joins TRBV7-8 and TRBJ2-7, with a tentative D call TRBD2 (7 bases). This CDR3 comprises 15 residues. Looked up from germline, CDR1 is SGHVS and CDR2 is FQNEAQ. Trimming cost V 6 bases and J 6 bases, with 21 bases left between them. The CDR3 bases are TGTGCCAGCAGTCCTGGAGGGGGAGGGCCGCGCGAGCAGTACTTC. This sequence encodes CASSPGGGGPREQYF.

The gene calls are TRBV10-3 and TRBJ2-7, with 10 bases that match TRBD1. CDR1 and CDR2 from the germline V gene are ENHRY and SYGVKD. This CDR3 contains 14 residues. V lost 5 bases to trimming and J lost 9 bases; unmatched junction nucleotides: 10. The CDR3 DNA follows: TGTGCCATCAGTACCGTGGGACAGGGGTTCGGGCAGTACTTC. Translated: CAISTVGQGFGQYF.

The rearrangement links TRBV12-3 or TRBV12-4 to TRBJ1-4; D unclear. V gave up 7 bases and J gave up 8 bases, with 11 bases separating them. This CDR3 is 12 amino acids long. The CDR3 loop is CASTERVEKLFF. The CDR3 DNA reads TGTGCCAGCACGGAACGGGTCGAAAAACTGTTTTTT.